This TCR beta chain was recovered during a study of Ad26.COV2.S vaccination and SARS-CoV-2 variants. Study context: A participant enrolled in the COV1001 Ad26.COV2.S trial arm provided the sample. Dosing was one shot or two shots 56 days apart.

The V gene's germline CDR1 is LNHDA and CDR2 SQIVND (reference sequence). V was clipped by 6 bases and J by 4 bases, with 16 bases between them. This CDR3 has 15 residues. Data came from immunoSEQ multiplex PCR; TCRdb stores just in-frame clones and leaves some out. This table holds about 350,000 clones, around 90% found once. The treatment here: roughly 20 received Ad26.COV2.S at low or high dose, single or two shots; 5 received placebo; per-sample allocation not given. Sampling was done on day 63 after the first vaccine or placebo injection. A Boston donor was an adult aged 18-55 years. This clonotype originated in a person between 18 and 59 years old who received the Ad26.COV2.S COVID-19 vaccine or a placebo. The gene calls are TRBV19 and TRBJ2-1, with D tentatively TRBD1 (5 bases). Specimen: peripheral blood, collected in a trial of Ad26.COV2.S vaccine versus placebo. CDR3 amino acids: CASRSGQRSYNEQFF. The CDR3 DNA is TGTGCCAGTAGATCCGGACAAAGATCTTACAATGAGCAGTTCTTC.